Listed below are T cell receptor beta chains from one sample, sequenced in a study of cytomegalovirus exposure and HLA in healthy donors. Produced via immunoSEQ multiplex PCR; TCRdb's table is partial and in-frame only. The sample consists of 100,000 to 140,000 clones, approximately 74% of them appearing once. Material: PBMCs. These receptors were collected from a woman in her thirties or forties in good health and CMV-seropositive. CDR3s include the opening cysteine and the closing phenylalanine or tryptophan. A D gene is named only where the DNA matches it firmly.

D gene | J gene | V gene | CDR3 protein
. | TRBJ2-5 | TRBV5-4 | CASSLRFLATEETQYF
TRBD2 | TRBJ2-1 | TRBV11-3 | CASSLSGGESYNEQFF
. | TRBJ2-2 | TRBV5-1 | CASSSQGGDTGELFF
TRBD1 | TRBJ1-1 | TRBV5-6 | CASSLVPTGSSEAFF
. | TRBJ2-7 | TRBV5-4 | CASSRQRGYEQYF
TRBD1 | TRBJ2-7 | TRBV7-8 | CASSLGGQGHEQYF
TRBD1 | TRBJ1-6 | TRBV4-2 | CASSQTTGTAGNSPLHF
TRBD1 | TRBJ2-5 | TRBV5-1 | CASSLNWPGQGIGETQYF
. | TRBJ1-5 | TRBV19 | CASSRGQPNSNQPQHF
TRBD1 | TRBJ2-5 | TRBV5-4 | CASSSRTGSETQYF